A selection of T cell receptor beta chains follows, all from one sample in a study of CD8 T cells in Susac syndrome. TCRdb re-called the immunoSEQ multiplex PCR reads through MiXCR, storing one row per CDR3 protein. The table records about 170,000 distinct CDR3 sequences, 95% to 97% of them present only once. Material: CD4+ T cells from PBMCs. These receptor sequences come from a human donor with Susac syndrome. The CDR3 runs from the conserved cysteine through the conserved F or W. A D gene is named only where the DNA matches it firmly. Clone size is given for some rows only: seen once, a few or many times, or a class if the clone is expanded.

J gene,D gene,V gene,clone size,CDR3 DNA,CDR3 protein
TRBJ2-7,TRBD2,TRBV20-1,once,TGCAGTGCTAGAGGAGGGGGGCTAGCGGGAGATTCCTACGAGCAGTACTTC,CSARGGGLAGDSYEQYF
TRBJ2-1,NA,TRBV3-1,NA,TGTGCCAGCAGCCAAGGTGCGGGGACCTACAATGAGCAGTTCTTC,CASSQGAGTYNEQFF
TRBJ2-4,TRBD2,TRBV5-6,NA,TGTGCCAGCAGCTCTAGCGGGGGGCTTCAGTACTTC,CASSSSGGLQYF
TRBJ2-3,NA,TRBV15,once,TGTGCCACCAGCAGAGACCTCCGGGACGCTAGCACAGATACGCAGTATTTT,CATSRDLRDASTDTQYF
TRBJ1-5,NA,TRBV20-1,NA,TGCAGTGCCAATGAGGACGGTAGCAATCAGCCCCAGCATTTT,CSANEDGSNQPQHF
TRBJ1-4,NA,TRBV4-1,NA,TGCGCCAGCAGCCAAGGATGGACTGATTCTAAAAAACTGTTTTTT,CASSQGWTDSKKLFF
TRBJ2-1,NA,TRBV20-1,NA,TGCAGTGCTACCCCCCTCCTTCTCCTAGCGCTTACCTACAATGAGCAGTTCTTC,CSATPLLLLALTYNEQFF
TRBJ1-1,NA,TRBV5-1,NA,TGCGCCAGCAGCTCCTGGGGAGGCCCGAACACTGAAGCTTTCTTT,CASSSWGGPNTEAFF
TRBJ2-5,NA,TRBV5-1,NA,TGCGCCAGCAGCTGGCAGGGCGAGACCCAGTACTTC,CASSWQGETQYF
TRBJ2-1,TRBD2,TRBV4-2,NA,TGTGCCAGCAGGGAGCGGGGAGGGGTCGATGAGCAGTTCTTC,CASRERGGVDEQFF
TRBJ2-5,TRBD1,TRBV4-3,NA,TGCGCCAGCAGCCATTCGACAGGGTACCAAGAGACCCAGTACTTC,CASSHSTGYQETQYF
TRBJ2-1,TRBD2,TRBV6-5,NA,TGTGCCAGCAGTTCGCCTAGCGGCTCCTACAATGAGCAGTTCTTC,CASSSPSGSYNEQFF
TRBJ2-5,TRBD1,TRBV18,once,TGTGCCAGCTCACCCGCGGGACAGGGAGGGCAAGAGACCCAGTACTTC,CASSPAGQGGQETQYF
TRBJ2-5,NA,TRBV25-1,NA,TGTGCCAGCAGTGGAGCCGGAGAAGTTAAGACCCAGTACTTC,CASSGAGEVKTQYF
TRBJ2-1,TRBD2,TRBV6-5,NA,TGTGCCAGCAGTTATGGCGGGAGGGTGAATGAGCAGTTCTTC,CASSYGGRVNEQFF
TRBJ2-5,NA,TRBV20-1,NA,TGCAGTGCTATGCCCACTAGGAACCAAGAGACCCAGTACTTC,CSAMPTRNQETQYF
TRBJ2-5,NA,TRBV3-1,NA,TGTGCCAGCAGCGAGAGGGTTTACCAAGAGACCCAGTACTTC,CASSERVYQETQYF
TRBJ2-7,NA,TRBV28,NA,TGTGCCACCATGATGGTGGGGGAGGAGCAGTACTTC,CATMMVGEEQYF
TRBJ1-2,NA,TRBV29-1,once,TGCAGCGTTGAGGGGGCCTACTATGGCTACACCTTC,CSVEGAYYGYTF
TRBJ2-5,TRBD2,TRBV4-2,NA,TGTGCCAGCAGCCATGTCAGGGAGGGGGAGACCCAGTACTTC,CASSHVREGETQYF
TRBJ2-2,TRBD2,TRBV7-3,NA,TGTGCCAGCAGCCTATCGGGGGGGCGGAACACCGGGGAGCTGTTTTTT,CASSLSGGRNTGELFF
TRBJ2-1,NA,TRBV29-1,NA,TGCAGCGTGGGGAGGCTCTACAATGAGCAGTTCTTC,CSVGRLYNEQFF
TRBJ2-4,NA,TRBV12-3/TRBV12-4,once,TGTGCCAGCAGTCGGATGACCCTAGCCAAAAACATTCAGTACTTC,CASSRMTLAKNIQYF
TRBJ2-1,TRBD2,TRBV4-3,NA,TGCGCCAGCAGCCAAGAGACTAGAGCGGGGGGCGGGGAGCAGTTCTTC,CASSQETRAGGGEQFF
TRBJ2-6,TRBD1,TRBV19,NA,TGTGCCAGTAGCACCGGGACAGGGGGCTCTGGGGCCAACGTCCTGACTTTC,CASSTGTGGSGANVLTF
TRBJ2-3,NA,TRBV7-3,NA,TGTGCCAGCAGCTTTGAGGGGCGCGAGTCAGATACGCAGTATTTT,CASSFEGRESDTQYF
TRBJ2-1,TRBD2,TRBV2,NA,TGTGCCAGCAGTGGTCAAGAGCGGGGGGTATCCTACAATGAGCAGTTCTTC,CASSGQERGVSYNEQFF
TRBJ1-1,NA,TRBV7-9,NA,TGTGCCAGCAGCCGCGGAGGTACAGCTGAAGCTTTCTTT,CASSRGGTAEAFF
TRBJ1-1,TRBD1,TRBV7-8,once,TGTGCCAGCTACGCCGGGACAGGGTACACTGAAGCTTTCTTT,CASYAGTGYTEAFF
TRBJ2-1,NA,TRBV20-1,NA,TGCAGTGCTAGGACCTCCGGTTCTGGGGTTTACAATGAGCAGTTCTTC,CSARTSGSGVYNEQFF
TRBJ1-5,TRBD1,TRBV12-3/TRBV12-4,NA,TGTGCCAGCAGGGAAGGACAGGGAGGTCAGCCCCAGCATTTT,CASREGQGGQPQHF
TRBJ2-1,TRBD2,TRBV6-5,NA,TGTGCCAGCAGTTACTCAATTAGCGGGGGTTCCTACAATGAGCAGTTCTTC,CASSYSISGGSYNEQFF
TRBJ2-7,TRBD2,TRBV5-1,NA,TGCGCCAGCAGCCCGACAGTTAGCGGGAGTGGGGCCGAGCAGTACTTC,CASSPTVSGSGAEQYF
TRBJ1-2,NA,TRBV19,NA,TGTGCCAGTTCGCGGAGGCAGGATGGCTACACCTTC,CASSRRQDGYTF
TRBJ1-2,NA,TRBV2,NA,TGTGCCAGCAGGTTAGGGGGCTATGGCTACACCTTC,CASRLGGYGYTF
TRBJ2-2,TRBD2,TRBV30,NA,TGTGCCTGGAGTGTACTGGCGGGAGGGACCGGGAAGCTGTTTTTT,CAWSVLAGGTGKLFF
TRBJ1-2,NA,TRBV18,NA,TGTGCCAGCTCACCGCTGGACGGTATCTATGGCTACACCTTC,CASSPLDGIYGYTF
TRBJ2-1,TRBD2,TRBV30,NA,TGTGCCTGGAGTGTACCACTAGCGGTCTACAATGAGCAGTTCTTC,CAWSVPLAVYNEQFF
TRBJ1-5,TRBD1,TRBV28,NA,TGTGCCAGCACCTTAGGCGGGACAGGCAATCAGCCCCAGCATTTT,CASTLGGTGNQPQHF
TRBJ2-3,NA,TRBV7-3,NA,TGTGCCAGCAGCTTAACGGGGGGCGGGACCAGCACAGATACGCAGTATTTT,CASSLTGGGTSTDTQYF
TRBJ1-2,TRBD1,TRBV6-5,NA,TGTGCCAGCAGTTTTCGGACAGGCCAAGGGGGTGGCTACACCTTC,CASSFRTGQGGGYTF
TRBJ2-5,NA,TRBV5-5,NA,TGTGCCAGCAGCTTGGGACAGGCGTGGGAGACCCAGTACTTC,CASSLGQAWETQYF
TRBJ1-2,TRBD1,TRBV4-3,NA,TGCGCCAGCAGCCAAGAGGCAGGGGGCGATGGCTACACCTTC,CASSQEAGGDGYTF
TRBJ1-5,NA,TRBV19,once,TGTGCCAGTAGTATACCGGGCATTTATAGCAATCAGCCCCAGCATTTT,CASSIPGIYSNQPQHF
TRBJ1-5,NA,TRBV30,NA,TGTGCCTGGACCCTTCCAGGCTGGAGGGGCAATCAGCCCCAGCATTTT,CAWTLPGWRGNQPQHF
TRBJ2-1,TRBD2,TRBV12-3/TRBV12-4,NA,TGTGCCAGCAGTTTAGGAGGGACTAGCGGTACAGCTGAGCAGTTCTTC,CASSLGGTSGTAEQFF